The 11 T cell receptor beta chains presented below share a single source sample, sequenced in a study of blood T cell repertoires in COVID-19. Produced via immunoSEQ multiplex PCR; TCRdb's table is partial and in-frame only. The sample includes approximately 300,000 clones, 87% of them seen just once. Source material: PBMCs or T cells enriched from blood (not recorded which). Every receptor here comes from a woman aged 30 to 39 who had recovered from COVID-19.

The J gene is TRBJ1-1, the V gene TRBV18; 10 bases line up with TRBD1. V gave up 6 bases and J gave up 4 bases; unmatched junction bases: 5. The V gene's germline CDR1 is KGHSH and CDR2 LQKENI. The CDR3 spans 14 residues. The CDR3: CASSRDRGGTEAFF. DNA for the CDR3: TGTGCCAGCTCGCGGGACAGGGGCGGCACTGAAGCTTTCTTT.

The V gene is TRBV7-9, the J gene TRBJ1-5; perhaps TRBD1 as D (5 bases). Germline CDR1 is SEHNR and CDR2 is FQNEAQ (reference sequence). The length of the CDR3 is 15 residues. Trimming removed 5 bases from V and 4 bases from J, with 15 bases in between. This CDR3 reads CASSSGGGGNQPQHF. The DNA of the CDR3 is TGTGCCAGCAGCAGCGGTGGGGGAGGTAATCAGCCCCAGCATTTT.

CDR3 in DNA: TGTGCCAGTAGTATGGTCGACATTAATACGCAGTATTTT. This translates into CASSMVDINTQYF. The chain uses TRBV19 and TRBJ2-3; no firm D call. Trimming pared 3 bases from V and 7 bases from J, leaving 11 bases between. CDR1 and CDR2 (germline): LNHDA, SQIVND (reference sequence). This CDR3 comprises 13 residues.

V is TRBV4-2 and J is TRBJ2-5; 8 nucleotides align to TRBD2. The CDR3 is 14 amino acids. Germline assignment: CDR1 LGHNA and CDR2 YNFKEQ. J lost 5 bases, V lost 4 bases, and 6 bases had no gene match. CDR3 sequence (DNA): TGTGCCAGCAGCCCAATAGCGGGGCTGGAGACCCAGTACTTC. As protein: CASSPIAGLETQYF.

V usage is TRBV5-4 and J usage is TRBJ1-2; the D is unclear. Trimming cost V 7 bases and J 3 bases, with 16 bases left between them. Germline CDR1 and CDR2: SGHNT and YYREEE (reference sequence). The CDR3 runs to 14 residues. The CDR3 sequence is CASRVWAGYYGYTF. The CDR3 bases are TGTGCCAGCCGCGTTTGGGCCGGCTACTATGGCTACACCTTC.

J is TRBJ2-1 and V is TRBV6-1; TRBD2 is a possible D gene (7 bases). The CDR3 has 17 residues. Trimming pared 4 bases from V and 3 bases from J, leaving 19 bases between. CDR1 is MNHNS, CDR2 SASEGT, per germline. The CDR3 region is CASSAPPAGANYNEQFF. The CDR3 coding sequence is TGTGCCAGCAGTGCCCCACCGGCGGGGGCGAACTACAATGAGCAGTTCTTC.

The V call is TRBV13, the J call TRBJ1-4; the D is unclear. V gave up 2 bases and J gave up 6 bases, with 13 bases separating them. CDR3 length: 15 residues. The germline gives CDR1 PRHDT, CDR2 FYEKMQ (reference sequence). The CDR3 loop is CASSLRNRGYEKLFF. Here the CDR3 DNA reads TGTGCCAGCAGCTTACGGAACAGAGGGTATGAAAAACTGTTTTTT.

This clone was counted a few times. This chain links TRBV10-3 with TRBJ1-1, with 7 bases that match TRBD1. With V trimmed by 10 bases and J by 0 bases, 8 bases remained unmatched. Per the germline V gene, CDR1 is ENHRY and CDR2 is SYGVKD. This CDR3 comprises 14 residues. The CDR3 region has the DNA TGTGCCACCTCCGGGACAGCCATGAACACTGAAGCTTTCTTT. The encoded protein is CATSGTAMNTEAFF.

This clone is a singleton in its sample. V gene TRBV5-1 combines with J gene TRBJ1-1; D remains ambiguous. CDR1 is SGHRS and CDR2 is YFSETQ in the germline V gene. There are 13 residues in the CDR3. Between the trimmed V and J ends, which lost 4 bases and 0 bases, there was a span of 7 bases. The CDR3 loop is CASSRLMNTEAFF. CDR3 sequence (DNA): TGCGCCAGCAGCAGACTTATGAACACTGAAGCTTTCTTT.

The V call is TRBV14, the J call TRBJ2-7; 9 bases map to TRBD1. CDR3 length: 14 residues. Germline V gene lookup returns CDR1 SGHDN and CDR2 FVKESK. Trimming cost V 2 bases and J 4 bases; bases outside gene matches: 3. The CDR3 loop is CASSQKTGGYEQYF. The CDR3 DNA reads TGTGCCAGCAGCCAAAAGACAGGGGGATACGAGCAGTACTTC.

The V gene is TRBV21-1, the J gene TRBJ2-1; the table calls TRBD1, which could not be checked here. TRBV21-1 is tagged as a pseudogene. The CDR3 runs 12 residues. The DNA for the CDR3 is TGTGCCAGCCACGGCAGGGCTGGTGAGCAGTTCTTC. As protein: CASHGRAGEQFF.